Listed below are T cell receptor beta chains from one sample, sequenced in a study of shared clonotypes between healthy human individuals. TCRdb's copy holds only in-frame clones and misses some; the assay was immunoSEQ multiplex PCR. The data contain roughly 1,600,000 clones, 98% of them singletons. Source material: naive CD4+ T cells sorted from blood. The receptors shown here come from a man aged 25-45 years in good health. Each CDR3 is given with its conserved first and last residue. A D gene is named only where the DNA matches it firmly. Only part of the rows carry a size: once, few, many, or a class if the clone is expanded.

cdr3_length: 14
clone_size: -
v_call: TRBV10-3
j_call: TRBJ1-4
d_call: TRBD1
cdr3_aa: CAISERQGAEKLFF
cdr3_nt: TGTGCCATCAGTGAGAGGCAGGGGGCAGAAAAACTGTTTTTT

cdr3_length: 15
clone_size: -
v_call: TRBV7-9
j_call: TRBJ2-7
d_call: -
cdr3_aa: CASSLVGDRAYEQYF
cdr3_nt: TGTGCCAGCAGCTTAGTTGGGGACCGAGCATACGAGCAGTACTTC

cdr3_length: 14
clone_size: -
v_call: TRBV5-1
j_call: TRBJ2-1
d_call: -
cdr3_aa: CASSLTSMTLEQFF
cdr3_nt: TGCGCCAGCAGCTTGACTAGTATGACGTTGGAGCAGTTCTTC

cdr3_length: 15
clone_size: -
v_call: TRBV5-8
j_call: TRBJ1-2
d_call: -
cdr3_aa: CASILRGGPNYGYTF
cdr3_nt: TGTGCCAGCATCCTACGGGGAGGGCCTAACTATGGCTACACCTTC

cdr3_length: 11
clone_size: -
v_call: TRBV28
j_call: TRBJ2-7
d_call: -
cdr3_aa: CASSSAYEQYF
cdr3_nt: TGTGCCAGCAGTTCCGCCTACGAGCAGTACTTC

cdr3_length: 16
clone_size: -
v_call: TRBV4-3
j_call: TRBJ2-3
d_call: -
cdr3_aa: CASSQEGPGHTDTQYF
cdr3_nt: TGCGCCAGCAGCCAAGAGGGCCCCGGGCACACAGATACGCAGTATTTT

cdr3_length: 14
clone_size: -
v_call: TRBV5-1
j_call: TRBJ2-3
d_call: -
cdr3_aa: CASSFREQGDTQYF
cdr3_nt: TGCGCCAGCAGCTTTCGGGAGCAGGGAGATACGCAGTATTTT

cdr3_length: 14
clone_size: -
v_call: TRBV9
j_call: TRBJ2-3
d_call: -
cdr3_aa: CASSPRGGADTQYF
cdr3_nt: TGTGCCAGCAGCCCGAGAGGCGGTGCAGATACGCAGTATTTT

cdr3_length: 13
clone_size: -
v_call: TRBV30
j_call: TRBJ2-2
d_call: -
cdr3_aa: CACNSGNTGELFF
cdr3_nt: TGTGCCTGTAATAGCGGAAACACCGGGGAGCTGTTTTTT

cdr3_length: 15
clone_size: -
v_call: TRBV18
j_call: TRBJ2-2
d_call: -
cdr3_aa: CASSSLQADTGELFF
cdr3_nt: TGTGCCAGCTCATCCCTCCAGGCCGACACCGGGGAGCTGTTTTTT

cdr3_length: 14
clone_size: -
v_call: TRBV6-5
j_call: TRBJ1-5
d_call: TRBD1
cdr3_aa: CATRVTGGNQPQHF
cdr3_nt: TGTGCCACCAGAGTGACAGGGGGAAATCAGCCCCAGCATTTT

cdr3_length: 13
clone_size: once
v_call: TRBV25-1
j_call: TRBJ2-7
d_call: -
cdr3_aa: CASALEASYEQYF
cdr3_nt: TGTGCCAGTGCTCTCGAGGCCTCCTACGAGCAGTACTTC

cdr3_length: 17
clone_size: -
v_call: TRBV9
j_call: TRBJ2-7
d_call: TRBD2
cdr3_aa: CASSPRGLAEGVYEQYF
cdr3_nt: TGTGCCAGCAGCCCCCGCGGACTAGCGGAAGGGGTTTACGAGCAGTACTTC

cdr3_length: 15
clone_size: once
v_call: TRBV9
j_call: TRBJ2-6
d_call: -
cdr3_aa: CASSVYGSGANVLTF
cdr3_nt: TGTGCCAGCAGCGTATATGGATCTGGGGCCAACGTCCTGACTTTC

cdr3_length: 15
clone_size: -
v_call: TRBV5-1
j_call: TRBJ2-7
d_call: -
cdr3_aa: CASSLEARGSYEQYF
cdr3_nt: TGCGCCAGCAGCTTGGAAGCTAGGGGTTCCTACGAGCAGTACTTC

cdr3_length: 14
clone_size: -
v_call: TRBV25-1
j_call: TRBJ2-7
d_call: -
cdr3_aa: CASSKGRYIDEQYF
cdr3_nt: TGTGCCAGCAGTAAAGGACGGTATATTGACGAGCAGTACTTC

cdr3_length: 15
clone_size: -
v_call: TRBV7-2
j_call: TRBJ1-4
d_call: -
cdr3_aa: CASSEQGQGNEKLFF
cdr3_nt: TGTGCCAGCAGCGAACAGGGTCAGGGTAATGAAAAACTGTTTTTT

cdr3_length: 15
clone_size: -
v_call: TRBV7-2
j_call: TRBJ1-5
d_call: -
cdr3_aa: CASSLTAISNQPQHF
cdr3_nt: TGTGCCAGCAGCTTAACCGCTATTAGCAATCAGCCCCAGCATTTT

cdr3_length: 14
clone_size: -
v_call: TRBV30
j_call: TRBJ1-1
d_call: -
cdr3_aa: CAWSHTHKNTEAFF
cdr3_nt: TGTGCCTGGAGTCATACCCACAAGAACACTGAAGCTTTCTTT

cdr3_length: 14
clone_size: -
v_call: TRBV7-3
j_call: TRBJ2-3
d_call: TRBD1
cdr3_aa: CASSSRQGPDTQYF
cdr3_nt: TGTGCCAGCAGCTCGAGACAGGGGCCAGATACGCAGTATTTT

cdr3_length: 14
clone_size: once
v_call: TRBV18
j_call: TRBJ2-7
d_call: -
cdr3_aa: CASSPAGTDYEQYF
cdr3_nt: TGTGCCAGCTCCCCAGCTGGGACCGACTACGAGCAGTACTTC

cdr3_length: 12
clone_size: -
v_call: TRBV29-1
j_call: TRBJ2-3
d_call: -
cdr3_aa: CSVLRDLNTQYF
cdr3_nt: TGCAGCGTCCTCCGGGACCTCAATACGCAGTATTTT

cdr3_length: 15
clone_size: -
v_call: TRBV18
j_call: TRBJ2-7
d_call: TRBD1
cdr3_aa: CASSPGQGRTYEQYF
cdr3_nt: TGTGCCAGCTCACCCGGACAGGGGAGAACCTACGAGCAGTACTTC

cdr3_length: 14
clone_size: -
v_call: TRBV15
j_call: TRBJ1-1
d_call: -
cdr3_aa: CATSSLAGGTEAFF
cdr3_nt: TGTGCCACCAGCAGTCTGGCAGGTGGGACTGAAGCTTTCTTT

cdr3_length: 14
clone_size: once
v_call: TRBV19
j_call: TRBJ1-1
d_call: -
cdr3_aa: CASSIPGAGTEAFF
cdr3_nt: TGTGCCAGTAGTATCCCCGGGGCAGGGACTGAAGCTTTCTTT

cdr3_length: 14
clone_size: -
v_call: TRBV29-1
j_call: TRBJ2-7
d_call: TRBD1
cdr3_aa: CSVGPNRGPYEQYF
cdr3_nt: TGCAGCGTTGGGCCCAACAGGGGCCCCTACGAGCAGTACTTC

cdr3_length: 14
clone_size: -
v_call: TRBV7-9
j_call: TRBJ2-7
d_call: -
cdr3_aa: CASSIGAIFDEQYF
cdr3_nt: TGTGCCAGCAGCATTGGGGCGATTTTCGACGAGCAGTACTTC

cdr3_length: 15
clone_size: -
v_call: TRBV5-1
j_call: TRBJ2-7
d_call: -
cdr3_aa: CASSRDGGPSWEQYF
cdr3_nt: TGCGCCAGCAGCCGGGACGGGGGCCCCTCGTGGGAGCAGTACTTC

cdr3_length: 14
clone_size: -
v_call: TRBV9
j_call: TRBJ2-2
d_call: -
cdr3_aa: CASSAPRVPGELFF
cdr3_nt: TGTGCCAGCAGCGCCCCCAGGGTGCCCGGGGAGCTGTTTTTT

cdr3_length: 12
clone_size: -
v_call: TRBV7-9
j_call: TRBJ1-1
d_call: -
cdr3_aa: CASSLTGTEAFF
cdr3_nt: TGTGCCAGCAGCTTAACGGGTACTGAAGCTTTCTTT

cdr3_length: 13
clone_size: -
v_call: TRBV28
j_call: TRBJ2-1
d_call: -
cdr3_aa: CASSPRAVPKQFF
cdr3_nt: TGTGCCAGCAGCCCTCGGGCGGTACCGAAGCAGTTCTTC

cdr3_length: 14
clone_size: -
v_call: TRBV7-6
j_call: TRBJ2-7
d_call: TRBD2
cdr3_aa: CASSSLAGGTEQYF
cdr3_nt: TGTGCCAGCAGTTCACTAGCGGGAGGAACCGAGCAGTACTTC

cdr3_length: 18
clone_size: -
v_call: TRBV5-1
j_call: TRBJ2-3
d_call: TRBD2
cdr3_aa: CASSIIAGPLGSADTQYF
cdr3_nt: TGCGCCAGCAGCATTATAGCGGGCCCGTTGGGCTCCGCAGATACGCAGTATTTT

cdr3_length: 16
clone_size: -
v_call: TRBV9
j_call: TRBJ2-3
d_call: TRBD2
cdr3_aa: CASSVKPSGRTDTQYF
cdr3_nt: TGTGCCAGCAGCGTGAAACCTAGCGGCCGCACAGATACGCAGTATTTT

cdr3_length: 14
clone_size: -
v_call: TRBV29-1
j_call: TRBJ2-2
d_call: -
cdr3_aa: CSVGPTGGLGELFF
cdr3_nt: TGCAGCGTTGGTCCAACGGGGGGCCTCGGGGAGCTGTTTTTT

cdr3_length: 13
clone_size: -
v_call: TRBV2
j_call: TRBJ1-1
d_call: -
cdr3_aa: CASSGLQNTEAFF
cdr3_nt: TGTGCCAGCTCGGGACTTCAGAACACTGAAGCTTTCTTT

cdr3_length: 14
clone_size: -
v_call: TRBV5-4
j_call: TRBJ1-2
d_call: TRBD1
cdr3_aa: CASSLGQADSGYTF
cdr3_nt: TGTGCCAGCAGCCTGGGACAGGCAGATAGTGGCTACACCTTC

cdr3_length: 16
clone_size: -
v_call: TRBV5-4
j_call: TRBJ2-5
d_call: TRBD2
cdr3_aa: CASSLGGGRATETQYF
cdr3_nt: TGTGCCAGCAGCTTGGGTGGCGGGAGGGCCACAGAGACCCAGTACTTC

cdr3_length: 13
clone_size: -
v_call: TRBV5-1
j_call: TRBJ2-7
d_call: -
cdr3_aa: CASSPGTIYEQYF
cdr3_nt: TGCGCCAGCAGCCCAGGGACAATCTACGAGCAGTACTTC

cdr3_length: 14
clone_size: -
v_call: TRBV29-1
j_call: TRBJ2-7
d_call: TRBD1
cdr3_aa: CSVEIGQGAYEQYF
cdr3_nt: TGCAGCGTTGAGATCGGACAGGGAGCCTACGAGCAGTACTTC

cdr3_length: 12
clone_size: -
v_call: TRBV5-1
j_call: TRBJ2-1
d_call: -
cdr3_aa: CASSSAGAEQFF
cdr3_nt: TGCGCCAGCAGCTCCGCGGGGGCTGAGCAGTTCTTC

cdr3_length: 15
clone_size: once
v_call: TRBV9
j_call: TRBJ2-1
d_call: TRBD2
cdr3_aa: CASSVGLARVNEQFF
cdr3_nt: TGTGCCAGCAGCGTAGGACTAGCGAGAGTCAATGAGCAGTTCTTC

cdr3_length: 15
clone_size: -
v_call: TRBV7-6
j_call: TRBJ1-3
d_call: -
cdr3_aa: CASSGRRGPGNTIYF
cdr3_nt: TGTGCCAGCAGCGGAAGGAGGGGTCCTGGAAACACCATATATTTT

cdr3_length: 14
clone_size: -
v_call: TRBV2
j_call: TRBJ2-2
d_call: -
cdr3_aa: CASSEGTDTGELFF
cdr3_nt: TGTGCCAGCAGTGAAGGCACAGACACCGGGGAGCTGTTTTTT

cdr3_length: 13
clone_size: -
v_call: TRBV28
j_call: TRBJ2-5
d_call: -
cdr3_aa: CASSFLVQETQYF
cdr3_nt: TGTGCCAGCAGTTTCCTGGTTCAAGAGACCCAGTACTTC